The 8 T cell receptor beta chains presented below share a single source sample, sequenced in a study of T cell repertoires in cytomegalovirus infection. Each CDR3 protein gets one entry after TCRdb re-called the reads with MiXCR. The sample carries about 270,000 distinct CDR3 sequences, approximately 22% recorded once. Antigens for these TCRs are unknown. The sequenced sample was cultured PBMCs, obtained from culture after CMV antigen stimulation. The receptors shown here come from a human donor in good health (CMV status not recorded). Some clones in this sample may be carry-over from other donors' samples.

A note on this clonotype: A read error may produce the germline difference seen at one junction end. The chain couples TRBV10-1 to TRBJ1-1; a possible D gene is TRBD1 (5 bases). Germline V gives CDR1 WNHNN, CDR2 SYGVQD (reference sequence). There are 13 residues in the CDR3. CDR3 sequence (DNA): TGCGTCAGCAGTGGACAAAGGAACACTGAAGCTTTCTTT. Its protein product is CVSSGQRNTEAFF.

This clonotype was detected only a few times. J is TRBJ2-2 and V is TRBV28; D is uncertain. Between the trimmed V and J ends, which lost 7 bases and 8 bases, there was a span of 11 bases. This CDR3 contains 12 residues. Per germline, CDR1 MDHEN and CDR2 SYDVKM. The CDR3 sequence is CASKLPSGELFF. DNA for the CDR3: TGTGCCAGCAAACTACCGTCGGGGGAGCTGTTTTTT. Supplemented by reference TRBV28 and TRBJ2-2, the full variable domain reads DVKVTQSSRYLVKRTGEKVFLECVQDMDHENMFWYRQDPGLGLRLIYFSYDVKMKEKGDIPEGYSVSREKKERFSLILESASTNQTSMYLCASKLPSGELFFGEGSRLTVL.

J is TRBJ2-2 and V is TRBV7-9; D is unclear. CDR1 and CDR2 (germline): SEHNR, FQNEAQ (reference sequence). The CDR3 loop spans 14 amino acids. Trimming removed 2 bases at V and 3 bases at J, with 7 bases between. CDR3: CASSLLSYTGELFF. Written as DNA, the CDR3 is TGTGCCAGCAGCTTATTAAGTTACACCGGGGAGCTGTTTTTT.

About this clonotype itself: A junction end diverges from the germline sequence, so it may reflect a read error. The rearrangement links TRBV15 to TRBJ1-3; a weak D match, TRBD1 (5 bases). CDR3 length: 16 residues. Germline V gene lookup returns CDR1 LNHNV and CDR2 YYDKDF (reference sequence). In DNA, the CDR3 is TGTGCCACCAGCAGAGACCGAGGACGGAGGGGAAACACCATACATTTT. Protein sequence: CATSRDRGRRGNTIHF.

The chain carries TRBV7-6 and TRBJ2-5; 8 positions match TRBD2. The CDR3 runs 16 residues. V dropped 5 bases and J dropped 4; count of bases not matched to a gene: 12. Germline V gives CDR1 SGHVS, CDR2 FNYEAQ. CDR3 DNA: TGTGCCAGCAGCCCCCGGGGTAGCGGGATCGGAGAGACCCAGTACTTC. Translation gives CASSPRGSGIGETQYF.

Only a few counts were recorded for this clonotype. The chain recombines TRBV28 with TRBJ2-1; no clear D gene. The CDR3 consists of 14 residues. Germline assignment: CDR1 MDHEN and CDR2 SYDVKM. Between the trimmed V and J ends, which lost 5 bases and 9 bases, there was a span of 17 bases. The CDR3 nucleotides are TGTGCCAGCAGTCGGGCTGGAAGGGTAGCTGAGCAGTTCTTC. Its translation: CASSRAGRVAEQFF.

This clonotype was counted many times. The rearrangement links TRBV7-6 to TRBJ2-3; 12 bases match TRBD2. CDR1 is SGHVS, CDR2 FNYEAQ, per germline. Unmatched junction bases numbered 9, after V lost 4 bases and J lost 4 bases. This CDR3 spans 17 amino acids. CDR3 coding DNA: TGTGCCAGCAGCTCGACAACTAGCGGGAGGTCTTCAGATACGCAGTATTTT. Protein: CASSSTTSGRSSDTQYF.

V is TRBV2 and J is TRBJ2-5, with 7 bases lining up with TRBD2. CDR1 is SNHLY, CDR2 FYNNEI, per germline. Trimming cost V 5 bases and J 5 bases; bases outside gene matches: 11. The length of the CDR3 is 15 residues. In DNA form, the CDR3 reads TGTGCCAGCAGTCCCATGGGACTATCTGCGGAGACCCAGTACTTC. This encodes CASSPMGLSAETQYF. Drawing the rest from reference TRBV2 and TRBJ2-5, the complete variable domain is EPEVTQTPSHQVTQMGQEVILRCVPISNHLYFYWYRQILGQKVEFLVSFYNNEISEKSEIFDDQFSVERPDGSNFTLKIRSTKLEDSAMYFCASSPMGLSAETQYFGPGTRLLVL.